This T cell receptor (beta chain) was recorded in a study of T cell changes during pregnancy in multiple sclerosis. Profiling relied on immunoSEQ multiplex PCR, and the TCRdb table lists in-frame clones only, not all of them. Among tens of thousands of clones listed, about 94% were seen once. This CDR3 spans 15 amino acids. The germline V gene has CDR1 LGHNA and CDR2 YSLEER. Deletions cut 4 bases from V and 2 bases from J, with 14 bases between. The source is a female donor with multiple sclerosis, enrolled in a pregnancy study. Specimen: peripheral blood, collected in the third trimester of pregnancy. V is TRBV4-3 and J is TRBJ1-2, with D possibly matching TRBD1 (5 bases). As DNA, the CDR3 is TGCGCCAGCAGCCCTCGGGCCGGGGGGAACTATGGCTACACCTTC. Protein sequence: CASSPRAGGNYGYTF.